The 11 T cell receptor beta chains reported below all come from one sample, sequenced in a study of identical twins. TCRdb redid the calling of the 5' RACE reads with MiXCR, one entry per CDR3 protein. In the table there are a few hundred thousand distinct CDR3 sequences, roughly 13% of which are singletons. Separately, the same data were catalogued under a study of yellow fever vaccine responses in identical twins.

The sample comprised CD4+ T cells sorted from blood. These receptors all come from a woman aged 18-29 years in good health.

This clonotype was detected a few times. The V gene is TRBV10-3, the J gene TRBJ2-4; D is unresolved. The CDR3 totals 16 residues. Germline V gene lookup returns CDR1 ENHRY and CDR2 SYGVKD. V was cut by 4 bases and J by 2 bases, with 15 bases left in between. The CDR3 sequence is CAISVGSGVTKNIQYF. CDR3 in DNA: TGTGCCATCAGTGTAGGATCAGGAGTAACCAAAAACATTCAGTACTTC.

J is TRBJ2-3 and V is TRBV11-2, with 7 bases lining up with TRBD2. The CDR3 runs to 17 residues. CDR1 is SGHAT and CDR2 is FQNNGV in the germline V gene. The V gene end was trimmed by 2 bases and the J gene end by 4 bases; junction bases not matched to a gene: 12. CDR3 residues: CASSLFGGAGVADTQYF. As DNA, the CDR3 is TGTGCCAGCAGCTTATTCGGCGGGGCGGGAGTCGCAGATACGCAGTATTTT.

This clonotype appeared a few times. The chain employs TRBV28 and TRBJ2-2; no firm D call. Germline loops: CDR1 MDHEN, CDR2 SYDVKM. V lost 8 bases and J 0 bases, leaving 10 bases between the germline ends. The CDR3 sequence is 14 residues long. DNA of the CDR3: TGTGCCAGCGGTCTGGGCGCGAACACCGGGGAGCTGTTTTTT. It yields the protein CASGLGANTGELFF.

This clonotype has more than one count but fewer than ten. CDR3 residues: CSALRQGFSYEQYF. CDR3 DNA: TGCAGTGCCCTGAGACAGGGTTTCTCCTACGAGCAGTACTTC. The chain recombines TRBV20-1 with TRBJ2-7, with 7 bases lining up with TRBD1. Germline assignment: CDR1 DFQATT and CDR2 SNEGSKA (reference sequence). With V trimmed by 6 bases and J by 0 bases, 8 bases remained unmatched. The CDR3 totals 14 residues.

This clonotype has more than one count but fewer than ten. The chain employs TRBV3-1 and TRBJ2-2; D is unclear. The CDR3 contains 12 residues. V was shortened by 5 bases and J by 10 bases, with 11 bases between the two germline ends. Germline CDR1 reads LGHDT; CDR2 reads YNNKEL (reference sequence). DNA for the CDR3: TGTGCCAGCAGCTACAACACGGAGGAGCTGTTTTTT. Protein product: CASSYNTEELFF.

The chain links TRBV2 to TRBJ2-3, with D perhaps matching TRBD1 (6 bases). Trimming removed 6 bases from V and 1 base from J, with 11 bases in between. Germline lookup yields CDR1 SNHLY and CDR2 FYNNEI. This CDR3 region has 14 residues. The CDR3 reads CASRTDSRTDTQYF. CDR3 DNA sequence: TGTGCCAGCAGGACGGACAGCCGCACAGATACGCAGTATTTT.

The chain combines TRBV20-1 with TRBJ2-4, with 10 nucleotides matching TRBD2. CDR3 length: 15 amino acids. The V gene end was trimmed by 0 bases and the J gene end by 2 bases; junction bases not matched to a gene: 1. Germline V lookup: CDR1 DFQATT, CDR2 SNEGSKA (reference sequence). In DNA, the CDR3 is TGCAGTGCTAGAGAAGCGGGGGGGCCCAAAAACATTCAGTACTTC. Translated, it gives CSAREAGGPKNIQYF.

The chain couples TRBV7-8 to TRBJ1-6; D unresolved. The CDR3 consists of 15 residues. CDR1 and CDR2 from the germline V gene are SGHVS and FQNEAQ. V was cut by 1 base and J by 6 bases, with 10 bases left in between. CDR3 region: CASSLEEIFNSPLHF. For the CDR3, the DNA is TGTGCCAGCAGCTTAGAGGAAATTTTTAATTCACCCCTCCACTTT.

V is TRBV28 and J is TRBJ2-1; TRBD2 matches 7 bases. The CDR3 length is 15 residues. From germline, CDR1 is MDHEN and CDR2 SYDVKM. V was pared by 2 bases and J by 9 bases, with 10 bases of the junction left unmatched. The CDR3 loop is CASSLSQAGTSEQFF. CDR3 bases: TGTGCCAGCAGTTTAAGTCAAGCGGGGACGAGTGAGCAGTTCTTC.

This clonotype has a handful of counts. The rearrangement uses TRBV6-1 and TRBJ2-1; D possibly uses TRBD1 or TRBD2 (6 bases each). The CDR3 contains 15 residues. Germline CDR1 MNHNS, CDR2 SASEGT. The V gene lost 7 bases and the J gene lost 0 bases, with 13 bases spanning the gap. The CDR3 DNA follows: TGTGCCAGCAAGAATAGGGGGGACTCCTACAATGAGCAGTTCTTC. The encoded protein is CASKNRGDSYNEQFF.

This clonotype was counted only a few times. CDR3 loop: CATSRGTKNSNQPQHF. Here the CDR3 DNA reads TGTGCCACCAGCAGGGGCACAAAAAATAGCAATCAGCCCCAGCATTTT. This sequence joins TRBV15 and TRBJ1-5, with D unresolved. With 3 bases removed from V and 0 bases from J, the gap between germline ends came to 12 bases. The CDR3 is made up of 16 amino acids. CDR1 is LNHNV and CDR2 is YYDKDF in the germline V gene (reference sequence).